This T cell receptor (beta chain) derives from a study of EBV T-cell therapy then PD-1 blockade in nasopharyngeal carcinoma. Turning to this clone: The antigen is unknown.

This CDR3 comprises 15 residues. The germline CDR1 and CDR2 sequences are MDHEN and SYDVKM. The V and J ends lost 5 bases and 5 bases respectively, with 18 bases between them. TCRdb keeps only in-frame clones here, not all; method: immunoSEQ multiplex PCR. The table lists 15,000 or so clones, roughly 88% of them singletons. The treatment is: AdE1-LMPpoly-expanded autologous EBV-specific T-cell therapy followed by anti-PD-1 nivolumab. V gene TRBV28 combines with J gene TRBJ1-2; D perhaps matches TRBD1 (5 bases). The source of this sequence is a middle-aged man with nasopharyngeal carcinoma. Sequenced here: CD8+ T cells from blood, sampled at day 0 from a patient whose treatment included autologous EBV-specific T cells and nivolumab. The DNA for the CDR3 is TGTGCCAGCAGTCTCCTACTCGGGACGGCTTATGGCTACACCTTC. Protein: CASSLLLGTAYGYTF.